This passage covers 25 T cell receptor beta chains from one sample sequenced in a study of shared clonotypes between healthy human individuals. Naive-designated CD8 cells lacked CD45RO, were positively enriched for CCR7, and omitted terminally differentiated effector memory CD45RA+ cells. Sequenced by immunoSEQ multiplex PCR; TCRdb stores in-frame clones only, minus some. Among some 600,000 clones, 96% were seen once, and the ten largest hold 0.11%. Material for sequencing was naive CD8+ T cells sorted from blood. These receptors all come from a woman aged 25 to 39 in good health.

The rearrangement joins TRBV30 to TRBJ2-7; D call uncertain. The CDR3 runs to 11 residues. With 0 bases removed from V and 6 bases from J, the gap between germline ends came to 6 bases. Per germline, CDR1 GTSNPN and CDR2 SVGIG (reference sequence). CDR3 nucleotide sequence: TGTGCCTGGAGTGTTGCTTCCGAGCAGTACTTC. Protein: CAWSVASEQYF.

The rearrangement joins TRBV29-1 to TRBJ2-7; tentatively, D is TRBD2 (5 bases). The germline CDR1 and CDR2 sequences are SQVTM and ANQGSEA. The CDR3 contains 11 residues. The CDR3, as DNA: TGCAGGGGCCGGGAAGAATACGAGCAGTACTTC. Its translation is CRGREEYEQYF.

The rearrangement links TRBV7-2 to TRBJ2-5; 10 bases fit TRBD2. Near its end, the DNA agrees better with TRBJ2-7, so the J call may be wrong. From germline, CDR1 is SGHTA and CDR2 FQGNSA. The CDR3 totals 15 residues. The CDR3, as DNA: TGTGCCAGCAGCTTTTGGACTAGCGGTTCCTACGAGCAGTACTTC. Translation gives CASSFWTSGSYEQYF.

V is TRBV6-5 and J is TRBJ2-7; 8 nucleotides align to TRBD1. Germline V gives CDR1 MNHEY, CDR2 SVGAGI. V lost 6 bases to trimming and J lost 5 bases; unmatched junction nucleotides: 3. The CDR3 contains 12 residues. CDR3 nucleotides: TGTGCCAGCAGCTGGACAGGGAACGAGCAGTACTTC. Amino acid sequence: CASSWTGNEQYF.

The table lists this clone with a count of one. V gene TRBV1 combines with J gene TRBJ2-2; TRBD2, the table's D call, lacks a check against the DNA. TRBV1 corresponds to a pseudogene. This CDR3 contains 17 residues. The DNA for the CDR3 is TGCACCAGCAGCCAAGCGATAGCGGAAACGAACACCGGGGAGCTGTTTTTT. Its protein is CTSSQAIAETNTGELFF.

The chain carries TRBV4-1 and TRBJ2-3, with 10 positions matching TRBD2. V gave up 5 bases and J gave up 2 bases; unmatched junction bases: 7. CDR3 size: 16 residues. Germline V gene data show CDR1 as MGHRA and CDR2 as YSYEKL. The CDR3 bases are TGCGCCAGCAGCGAAGCTAGCGGGGGAAACACAGATACGCAGTATTTT. The encoded protein is CASSEASGGNTDTQYF.

CDR3 sequence (DNA): TGTGCCAGTAGTACCCTAGGAGGGTTCAATCAGCCCCAGCATTTT. This gives the protein CASSTLGGFNQPQHF. The chain is built from TRBV19 and TRBJ1-5; D not certain. V lost 4 bases to trimming and J lost 3 bases, with 13 bases between them. The V gene's germline CDR1 is LNHDA and CDR2 SQIVND (reference sequence). The length of the CDR3 is 15 residues.

The rearrangement joins TRBV6-6 to TRBJ2-7; 7 nucleotides align to TRBD2. This CDR3 comprises 15 residues. Looked up from germline, CDR1 is MNHNY and CDR2 is SVGAGI (reference sequence). V lost 0 bases, J lost 1 base, and 3 bases stayed unmatched. The CDR3 protein is CASSYSGGSSYEQYF. CDR3 sequence (DNA): TGTGCCAGCAGTTACTCTGGCGGGAGTTCCTACGAGCAGTACTTC.

The V call is TRBV27, the J call TRBJ2-1, with D possibly being TRBD1 (6 bases). Germline V CDR1 and CDR2: MNHEY, SMNVEV (reference sequence). CDR3 length: 13 residues. V lost 4 bases and J lost 9, with 13 bases in between. The CDR3 DNA sequence: TGTGCCAGCAGTTCACTAGGGGGTTCTGAGCAGTTCTTC. It translates to CASSSLGGSEQFF.

The chain couples TRBV5-3 to TRBJ2-2, with 13 nucleotides matching TRBD2. TRBV5-3 is identified as an open reading frame with a role that is uncertain. The CDR3 spans 18 residues. Trimming took 3 bases from V and 1 from J; bases not matched to a gene: 6. The CDR3 nucleotides read TGTGCCAGAAGCTATCCTGGGACTAGCGGGAAGAACACCGGGGAGCTGTTTTTT. This gives the protein CARSYPGTSGKNTGELFF.

The rearrangement links TRBV7-9 to TRBJ2-3; a possible D gene is TRBD1 (5 bases). The V end lost 4 bases, the J end lost 6 bases, and 11 bases lay between the germline ends. This CDR3 spans 13 amino acids. CDR1 SEHNR and CDR2 FQNEAQ come from the germline V gene (reference sequence). The CDR3: CASSSLKGDTQYF. CDR3 coding DNA: TGTGCCAGCAGCTCTCTAAAGGGGGATACGCAGTATTTT.

The gene calls are TRBV27 and TRBJ2-5; D gene uncertain. The assigned J gene may be wrong: the sequence end matches TRBJ2-7 better. CDR1 MNHEY and CDR2 SMNVEV come from the germline V gene (reference sequence). This CDR3 has 13 amino acids. CDR3 sequence reads: CASSPARAHEQYF. The CDR3, as DNA: TGTGCCAGCAGTCCCGCTAGGGCGCACGAGCAGTACTTC.

The chain employs TRBV11-2 and TRBJ2-5; unclear D gene. The CDR3 has 15 amino acids. Germline V gene lookup returns CDR1 SGHAT and CDR2 FQNNGV. Trimming pared 0 bases from V and 5 bases from J, leaving 13 bases between. CDR3 protein: CASSLDWSQAETQYF. Here the CDR3 DNA reads TGTGCCAGCAGCTTAGATTGGTCCCAAGCGGAGACCCAGTACTTC.

The chain is built from TRBV7-2 and TRBJ2-3; D is ambiguous. V gave up 5 bases and J gave up 5 bases, with 8 bases separating them. The germline CDR1 and CDR2 sequences are SGHTA and FQGNSA. This CDR3 region has 12 residues. The CDR3: CASSPSLDTQYF. As DNA, the CDR3 is TGTGCCAGCAGCCCCAGTTTAGATACGCAGTATTTT.

The chain links TRBV7-9 to TRBJ1-1; TRBD1 might be the D (6 bases). Germline-derived CDR1 and CDR2 are SEHNR and FQNEAQ (reference sequence). V lost 6 bases to trimming and J lost 11 bases, with 10 bases between them. This CDR3 region has 10 residues. CDR3: CASRAGVAFF. Written as DNA, the CDR3 is TGTGCCAGCAGGGCAGGGGTGGCTTTCTTT.

V is TRBV6-5 and J is TRBJ2-7; D may correspond to TRBD1 or TRBD2 (5 bases each). Trimming took off 2 bases at V and 1 base at J, with 9 bases between the two ends. The CDR3 contains 14 residues. Germline CDR1 and CDR2: MNHEY and SVGAGI. The CDR3 loop is CASSYKGRSYEQYF. Written as DNA, the CDR3 is TGTGCCAGCAGTTACAAGGGGAGATCCTACGAGCAGTACTTC.

In its sample, this clone was seen once. The genes are TRBV25-1 and TRBJ2-7; 11 nucleotides line up with TRBD1. CDR1 is MGHDK, CDR2 SYGVNS, per germline. The CDR3 has 13 amino acids. Trimming cost V 9 bases and J 6 bases; bases outside gene matches: 7. The CDR3 region has the DNA TGTGCCAGTAATACCGGGACAGGGGGCGAGCAGTACTTC. As protein: CASNTGTGGEQYF.

The chain couples TRBV27 to TRBJ2-1, with 7 positions matching TRBD2. Germline CDR1 and CDR2: MNHEY and SMNVEV (reference sequence). This CDR3 has 15 amino acids. Losses at the gene ends were 5 bases for V and 8 bases for J; bases not matched to a gene: 12. CDR3 sequence reads: CASSPRLAGPDEQFF. The CDR3 DNA sequence: TGTGCCAGCAGTCCGAGACTAGCCGGACCTGATGAGCAGTTCTTC.

This chain joins TRBV29-1 and TRBJ2-5; D ambiguous. The ends were cut back, 1 base at V and 4 bases at J, with 13 bases in the middle. The CDR3 spans 14 residues. CDR1 and CDR2 from the germline V gene are SQVTM and ANQGSEA. The CDR3 nucleotides are TGCAGCGTTGAAGGCATAATTTCGGTAGAGACCCAGTACTTC. Translation: CSVEGIISVETQYF.

The chain is built from TRBV4-1 and TRBJ1-1; the D gene is possibly TRBD1 (6 bases). This CDR3 region has 13 residues. Germline-derived CDR1 and CDR2 are MGHRA and YSYEKL. Trimming shortened V by 5 bases and J by 7 bases, and 14 bases separated the two germline ends. The CDR3 nucleotides read TGCGCCAGCAGCAGAACAGGGAAGAGTGAAGCTTTCTTT. Amino acids: CASSRTGKSEAFF.

This clone was detected only once. This rearrangement joins TRBV27 to TRBJ2-1, with D tentatively TRBD2 (7 bases). This CDR3 contains 16 residues. CDR1 is MNHEY and CDR2 is SMNVEV in the germline V gene (reference sequence). Trimming removed 1 base from V and 5 bases from J, with 15 bases in between. The CDR3 nucleotides are TGTGCCAGCAGTTTATTAGGGGCGGGGGCAAACAATGAGCAGTTCTTC. Translated, it gives CASSLLGAGANNEQFF.

Here the CDR3 reads CASSVVIGTEAFF. The CDR3 DNA sequence: TGTGCCAGCAGCGTAGTGATAGGGACTGAAGCTTTCTTT. The V and J genes are TRBV9 and TRBJ1-1; D remains ambiguous. The CDR3 has 13 amino acids. Germline CDR1 and CDR2: SGDLS and YYNGEE. Trimming took 0 bases from V and 5 from J, leaving 8 bases between them.

This sequence joins TRBV9 and TRBJ2-2, with 10 nucleotides matching TRBD2. The CDR3 is made up of 15 amino acids. With 4 bases clipped from V and 1 base from J, the junction kept 1 base outside the gene matches. Germline CDR1 is SGDLS and CDR2 is YYNGEE. The CDR3, as DNA: TGTGCCAGCAGCCCTAGCGGGGGGAACACCGGGGAGCTGTTTTTT. Translating it yields CASSPSGGNTGELFF.

The CDR3 sequence is CASSYITGTGMGEQYF. In DNA form, the CDR3 reads TGTGCCAGCAGCTATATCACCGGGACAGGGATGGGCGAGCAGTACTTC. This sequence joins TRBV27 and TRBJ2-7, with TRBD1 matching 9 bases. Germline CDR1 reads MNHEY; CDR2 reads SMNVEV (reference sequence). This CDR3 region has 16 residues. Losses at the gene ends were 6 bases for V and 6 bases for J; bases not matched to a gene: 15.

This clone showed up just once. The rearrangement links TRBV6-6 to TRBJ2-3; TRBD2 might be the D (5 bases). This CDR3 is built from 15 residues. Trimming removed 5 bases from V and 4 bases from J, with 16 bases in between. The germline V gene encodes CDR1 MNHNY and CDR2 SVGAGI (reference sequence). CDR3 amino acids: CASSGLKEIPDTQYF. CDR3 in DNA: TGTGCCAGCAGTGGACTTAAAGAAATCCCAGATACGCAGTATTTT.